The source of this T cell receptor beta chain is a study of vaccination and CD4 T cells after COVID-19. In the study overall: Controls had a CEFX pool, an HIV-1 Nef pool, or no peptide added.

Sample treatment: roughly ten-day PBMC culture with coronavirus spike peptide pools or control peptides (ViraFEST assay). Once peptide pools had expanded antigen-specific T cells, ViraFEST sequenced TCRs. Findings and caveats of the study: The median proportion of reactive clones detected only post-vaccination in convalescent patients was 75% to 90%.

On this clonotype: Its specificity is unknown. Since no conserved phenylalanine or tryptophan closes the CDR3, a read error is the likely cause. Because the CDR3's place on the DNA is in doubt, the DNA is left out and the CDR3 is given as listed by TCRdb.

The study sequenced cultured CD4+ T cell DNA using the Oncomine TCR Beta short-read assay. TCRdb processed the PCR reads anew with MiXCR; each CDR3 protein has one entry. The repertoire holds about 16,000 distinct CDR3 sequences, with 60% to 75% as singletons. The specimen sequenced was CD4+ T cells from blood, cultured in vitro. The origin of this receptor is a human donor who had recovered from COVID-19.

The CDR3 here is CAWSLGSVSLL. The chain has TRBV30 and TRBJ2-1; TRBD1 is the table's D call and was not checked against the DNA. The CDR3 is 11 amino acids in total, end residues counted. Germline assignment: CDR1 GTSNPN and CDR2 SVGIG (reference sequence).